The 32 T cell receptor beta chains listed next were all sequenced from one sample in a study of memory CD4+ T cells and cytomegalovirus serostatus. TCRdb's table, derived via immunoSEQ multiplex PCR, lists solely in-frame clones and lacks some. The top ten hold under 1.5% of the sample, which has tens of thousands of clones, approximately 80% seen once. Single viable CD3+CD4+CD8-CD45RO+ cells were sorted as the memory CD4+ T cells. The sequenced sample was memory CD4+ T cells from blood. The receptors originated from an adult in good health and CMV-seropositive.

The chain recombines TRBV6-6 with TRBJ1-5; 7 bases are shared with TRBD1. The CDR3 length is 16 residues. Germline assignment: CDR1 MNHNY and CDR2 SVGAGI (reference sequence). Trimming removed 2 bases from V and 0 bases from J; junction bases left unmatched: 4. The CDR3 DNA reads TGTGCCAGCAGTTACGGCAGGGGGACTAGCAATCAGCCCCAGCATTTT. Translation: CASSYGRGTSNQPQHF.

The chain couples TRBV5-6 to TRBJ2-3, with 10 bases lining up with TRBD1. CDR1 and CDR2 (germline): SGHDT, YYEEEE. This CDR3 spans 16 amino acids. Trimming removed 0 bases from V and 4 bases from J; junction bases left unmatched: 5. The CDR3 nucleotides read TGTGCCAGCAGCTTGGAGACAGGGGGCGGGTCAGATACGCAGTATTTT. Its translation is CASSLETGGGSDTQYF.

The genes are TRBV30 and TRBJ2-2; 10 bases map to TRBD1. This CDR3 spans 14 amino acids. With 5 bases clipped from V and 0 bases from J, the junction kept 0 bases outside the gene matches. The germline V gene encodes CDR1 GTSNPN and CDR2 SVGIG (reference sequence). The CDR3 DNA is TGTGCCTGGGGGACAGGGGCGAACACCGGGGAGCTGTTTTTT. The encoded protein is CAWGTGANTGELFF.

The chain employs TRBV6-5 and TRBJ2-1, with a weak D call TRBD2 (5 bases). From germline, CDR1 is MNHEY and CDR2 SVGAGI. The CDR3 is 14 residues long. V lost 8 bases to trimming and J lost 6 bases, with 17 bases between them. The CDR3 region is CASLRDHASNEQFF. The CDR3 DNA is TGTGCCAGCCTTCGGGATCACGCCTCCAATGAGCAGTTCTTC.

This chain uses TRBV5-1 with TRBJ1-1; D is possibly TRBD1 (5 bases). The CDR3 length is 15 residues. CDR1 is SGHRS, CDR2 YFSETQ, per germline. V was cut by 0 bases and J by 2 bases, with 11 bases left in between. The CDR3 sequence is CASSLAGTGNTEAFF. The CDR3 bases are TGCGCCAGCAGCTTGGCCGGGACCGGTAACACTGAAGCTTTCTTT.

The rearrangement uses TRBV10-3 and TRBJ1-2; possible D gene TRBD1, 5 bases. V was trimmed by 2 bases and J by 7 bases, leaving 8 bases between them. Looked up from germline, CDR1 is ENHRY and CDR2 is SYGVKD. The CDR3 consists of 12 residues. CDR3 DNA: TGTGCCATCAGTGAGGGGGCTGGTGGCTACACCTTC. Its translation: CAISEGAGGYTF.

The CDR3 sequence is CASSPGQGARGEQFF. CDR3 in DNA: TGTGCCAGCAGCCCCGGACAGGGGGCGCGGGGTGAGCAGTTCTTC. The chain recombines TRBV7-9 with TRBJ2-1; the match to TRBD1 covers 11 bases. The CDR3 runs 15 residues. Germline values: CDR1 SEHNR, CDR2 FQNEAQ (reference sequence). J gave up 9 bases and V 5 bases, and 9 bases lay outside the gene matches.

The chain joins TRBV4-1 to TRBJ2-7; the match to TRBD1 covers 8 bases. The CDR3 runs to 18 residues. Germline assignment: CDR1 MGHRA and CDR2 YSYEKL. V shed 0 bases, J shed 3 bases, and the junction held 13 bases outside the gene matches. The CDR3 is CASSQDHEGAGGFYEQYF. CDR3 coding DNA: TGCGCCAGCAGCCAAGACCATGAGGGAGCAGGGGGCTTCTACGAGCAGTACTTC.

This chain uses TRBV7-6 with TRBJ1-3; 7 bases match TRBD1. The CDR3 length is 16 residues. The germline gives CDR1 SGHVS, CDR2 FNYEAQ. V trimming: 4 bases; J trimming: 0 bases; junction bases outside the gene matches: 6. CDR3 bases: TGTGCCAGCAGCTCGGCCGGGACAGCCTCTGGAAACACCATATATTTT. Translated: CASSSAGTASGNTIYF.

The CDR3 nucleotides are TGTGCCAGCAGCCCGGACTCGTTCAATGAGCAGTTCTTC. The encoded protein is CASSPDSFNEQFF. The chain links TRBV2 to TRBJ2-1; D possibly corresponds to TRBD2 (5 bases). CDR3 length: 13 amino acids. V was trimmed by 6 bases and J by 6 bases, leaving 12 bases between them. Germline lookup yields CDR1 SNHLY and CDR2 FYNNEI.

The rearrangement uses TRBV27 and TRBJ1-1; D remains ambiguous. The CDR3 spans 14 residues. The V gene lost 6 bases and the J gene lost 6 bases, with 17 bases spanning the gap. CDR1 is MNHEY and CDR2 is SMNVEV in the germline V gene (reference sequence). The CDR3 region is CASSPRVRVSEAFF. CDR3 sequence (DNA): TGTGCCAGCAGCCCCCGGGTGAGGGTATCTGAAGCTTTCTTT.

The CDR3 sequence is CASSLGGQETQYF. The CDR3 DNA reads as TGTGCCAGCAGCTTAGGCGGCCAAGAGACCCAGTACTTC. This chain links TRBV11-2 with TRBJ2-5, with D uncertain. The CDR3 consists of 13 residues. Germline loops: CDR1 SGHAT, CDR2 FQNNGV. V lost 1 base, J lost 1 base, and 4 bases lay in between. Together with reference TRBV11-2 and TRBJ2-5, the CDR3 gives the full variable domain: EAGVAQSPRYKIIEKRQSVAFWCNPISGHATLYWYQQILGQGPKLLIQFQNNGVVDDSQLPKDRFSAERLKGVDSTLKIQPAKLEDSAVYLCASSLGGQETQYFGPGTRLLVL.

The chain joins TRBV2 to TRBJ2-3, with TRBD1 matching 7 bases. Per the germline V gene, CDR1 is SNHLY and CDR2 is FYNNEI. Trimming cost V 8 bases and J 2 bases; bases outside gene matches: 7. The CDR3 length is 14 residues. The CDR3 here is CASLHRGPTDTQYF. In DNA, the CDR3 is TGTGCCAGCCTCCACAGGGGCCCCACAGATACGCAGTATTTT. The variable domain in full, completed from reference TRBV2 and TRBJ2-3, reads EPEVTQTPSHQVTQMGQEVILRCVPISNHLYFYWYRQILGQKVEFLVSFYNNEISEKSEIFDDQFSVERPDGSNFTLKIRSTKLEDSAMYFCASLHRGPTDTQYFGPGTRLTVL.

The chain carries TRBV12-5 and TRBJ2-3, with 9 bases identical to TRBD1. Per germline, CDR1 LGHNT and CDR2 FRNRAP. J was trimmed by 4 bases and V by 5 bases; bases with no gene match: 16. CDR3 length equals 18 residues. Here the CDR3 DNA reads TGTGCTAGTGGTACCCGGACAGGGGCCTACAGCGGGGCAGATACGCAGTATTTT. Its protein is CASGTRTGAYSGADTQYF.

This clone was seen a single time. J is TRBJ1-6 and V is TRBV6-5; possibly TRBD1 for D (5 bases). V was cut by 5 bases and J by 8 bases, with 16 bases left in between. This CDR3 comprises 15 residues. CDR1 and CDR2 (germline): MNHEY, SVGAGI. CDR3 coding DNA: TGTGCCAGCAGTCGGCGTGGGGGTGTGGATTCACCCCTCCACTTT. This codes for CASSRRGGVDSPLHF.

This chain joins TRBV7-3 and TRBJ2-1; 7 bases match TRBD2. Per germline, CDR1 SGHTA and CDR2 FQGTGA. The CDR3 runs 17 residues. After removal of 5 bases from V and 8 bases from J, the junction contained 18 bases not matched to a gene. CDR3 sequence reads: CASSQIKWREFAHEQFF. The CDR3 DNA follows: TGTGCCAGCAGCCAGATTAAATGGCGGGAGTTTGCGCATGAGCAGTTCTTC.

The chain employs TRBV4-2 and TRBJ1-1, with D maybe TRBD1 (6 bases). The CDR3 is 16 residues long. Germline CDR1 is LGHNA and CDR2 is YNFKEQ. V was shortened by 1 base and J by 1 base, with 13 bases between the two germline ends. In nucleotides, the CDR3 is TGTGCCAGCAGCCAAGGTGTCGGGACACAGAACACTGAAGCTTTCTTT. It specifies CASSQGVGTQNTEAFF.

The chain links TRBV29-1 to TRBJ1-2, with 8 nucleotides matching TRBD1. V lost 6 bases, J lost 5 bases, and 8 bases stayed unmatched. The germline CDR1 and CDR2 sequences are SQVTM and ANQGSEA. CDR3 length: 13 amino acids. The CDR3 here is CSVASTGVYGYTF. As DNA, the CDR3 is TGCAGCGTCGCTTCGACAGGGGTGTATGGCTACACCTTC.

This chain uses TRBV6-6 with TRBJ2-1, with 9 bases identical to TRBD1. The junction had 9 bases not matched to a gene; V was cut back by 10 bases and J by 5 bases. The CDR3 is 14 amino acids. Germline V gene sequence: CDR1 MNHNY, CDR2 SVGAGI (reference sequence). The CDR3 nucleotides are TGTGCCACCTGCTACAGGGGGCTCGACAATGAGCAGTTCTTC. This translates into CATCYRGLDNEQFF.

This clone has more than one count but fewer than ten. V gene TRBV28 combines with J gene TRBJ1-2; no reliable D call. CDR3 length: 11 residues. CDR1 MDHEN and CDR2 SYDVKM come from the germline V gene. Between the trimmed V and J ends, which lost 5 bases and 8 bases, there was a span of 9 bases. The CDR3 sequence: CASSRPGGYTF. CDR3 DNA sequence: TGTGCCAGCAGTCGCCCGGGGGGCTACACCTTC.

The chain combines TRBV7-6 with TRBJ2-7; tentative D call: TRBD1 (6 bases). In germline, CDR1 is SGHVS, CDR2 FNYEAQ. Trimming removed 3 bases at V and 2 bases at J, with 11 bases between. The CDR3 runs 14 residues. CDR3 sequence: CASSFATGAYEQYF. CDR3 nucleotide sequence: TGTGCCAGCAGCTTCGCGACAGGTGCCTACGAGCAGTACTTC.

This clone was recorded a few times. The DNA for the CDR3 is TGTGCCAGCTCACCACAGAAGTCTGGAAACACCATATATTTT. Translation gives CASSPQKSGNTIYF. The rearrangement joins TRBV18 to TRBJ1-3; D gene uncertain. The germline gives CDR1 KGHSH, CDR2 LQKENI. The CDR3 consists of 14 residues. Trimming cost V 1 base and J 1 base, with 5 bases left between them.

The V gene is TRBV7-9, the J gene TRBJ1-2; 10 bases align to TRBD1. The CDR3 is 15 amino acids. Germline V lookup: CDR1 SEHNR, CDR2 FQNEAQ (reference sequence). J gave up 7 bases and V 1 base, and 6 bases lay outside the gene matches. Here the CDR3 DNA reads TGTGCCAGCAGCTTAGTGACAGGGGGCAGGAGTGGCTACACCTTC. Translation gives CASSLVTGGRSGYTF.

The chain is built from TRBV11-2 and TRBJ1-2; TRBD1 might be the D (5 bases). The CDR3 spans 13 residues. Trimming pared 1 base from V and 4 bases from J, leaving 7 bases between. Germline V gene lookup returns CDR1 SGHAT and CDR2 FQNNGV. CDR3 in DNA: TGTGCCAGCAGCTTAGGACAGATCTATGGCTACACCTTC. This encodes CASSLGQIYGYTF.

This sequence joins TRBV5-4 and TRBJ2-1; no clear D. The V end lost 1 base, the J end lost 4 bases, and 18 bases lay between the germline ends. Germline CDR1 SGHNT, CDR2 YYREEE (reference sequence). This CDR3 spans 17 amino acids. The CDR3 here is CASSLSWARSRYNEQFF. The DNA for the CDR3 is TGTGCCAGCAGCTTGTCGTGGGCACGAAGCCGGTACAATGAGCAGTTCTTC.

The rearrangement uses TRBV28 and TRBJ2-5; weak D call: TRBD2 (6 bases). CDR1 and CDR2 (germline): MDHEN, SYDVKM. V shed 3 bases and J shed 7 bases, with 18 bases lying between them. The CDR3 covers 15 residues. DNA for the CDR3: TGTGCCAGCAGTTTGGGCGGGTGGAGGGCTCGGACCCAGTACTTC. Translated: CASSLGGWRARTQYF.

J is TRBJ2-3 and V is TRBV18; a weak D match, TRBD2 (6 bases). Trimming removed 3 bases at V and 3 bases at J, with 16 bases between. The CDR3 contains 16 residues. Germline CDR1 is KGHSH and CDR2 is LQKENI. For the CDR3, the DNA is TGTGCCAGCTCACCGGGACTGCTTGGGGCTACAGATACGCAGTATTTT. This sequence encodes CASSPGLLGATDTQYF. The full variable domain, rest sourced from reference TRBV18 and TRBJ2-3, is NAGVMQNPRHLVRRRGQEARLRCSPMKGHSHVYWYRQLPEEGLKFMVYLQKENIIDESGMPKERFSAEFPKEGPSILRIQQVVRGDSAAYFCASSPGLLGATDTQYFGPGTRLTVL.

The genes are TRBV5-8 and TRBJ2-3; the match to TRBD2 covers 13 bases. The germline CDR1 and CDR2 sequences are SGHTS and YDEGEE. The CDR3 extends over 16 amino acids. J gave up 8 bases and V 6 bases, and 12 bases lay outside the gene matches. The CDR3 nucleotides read TGTGCCAGCACCGAGAGGACTAGCGGGGGCAGGGGTACGCAGTATTTT. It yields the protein CASTERTSGGRGTQYF.

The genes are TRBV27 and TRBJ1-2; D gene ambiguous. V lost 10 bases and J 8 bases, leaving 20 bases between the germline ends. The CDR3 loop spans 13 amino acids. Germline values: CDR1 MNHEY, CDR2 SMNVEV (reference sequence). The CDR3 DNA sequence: TGTGCCATCCCCTTTTTCCGACCGTGGGGCTACACCTTC. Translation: CAIPFFRPWGYTF.

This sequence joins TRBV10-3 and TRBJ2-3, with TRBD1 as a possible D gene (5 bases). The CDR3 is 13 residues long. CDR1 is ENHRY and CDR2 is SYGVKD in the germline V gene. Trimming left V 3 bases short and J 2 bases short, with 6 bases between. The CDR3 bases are TGTGCCATCAGTGATGGGGCCACAGATACGCAGTATTTT. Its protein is CAISDGATDTQYF.

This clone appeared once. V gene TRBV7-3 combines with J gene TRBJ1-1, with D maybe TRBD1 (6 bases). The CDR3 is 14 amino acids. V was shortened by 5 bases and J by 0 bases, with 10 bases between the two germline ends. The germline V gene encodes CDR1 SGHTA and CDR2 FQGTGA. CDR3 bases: TGTGCCAGCAGCCGGGACACATTGAACACTGAAGCTTTCTTT. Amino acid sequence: CASSRDTLNTEAFF.

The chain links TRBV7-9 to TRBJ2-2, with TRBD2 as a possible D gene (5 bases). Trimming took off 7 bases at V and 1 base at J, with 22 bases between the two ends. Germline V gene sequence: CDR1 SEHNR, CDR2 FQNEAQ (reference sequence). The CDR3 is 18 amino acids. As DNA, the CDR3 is TGTGCCAGCATCCACTATGAGGGCCTCGGTAGGAACACCGGGGAGCTGTTTTTT. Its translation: CASIHYEGLGRNTGELFF.